The rows below give T cell receptor beta chains drawn from one sample of a study of blood T cell repertoires in COVID-19. Repertoires were generated with immunoSEQ multiplex PCR, while TCRdb's copy carries only in-frame clones and drops some. Of hundreds of thousands of clones detected, more than 70% appear once; the ten largest clones hold 3.5% to 4.5%. The sequenced sample consisted of PBMCs or T cells enriched from blood (not recorded which). All receptors derive from a man younger than 45 with acute COVID-19. The CDR3 runs from the conserved cysteine through the conserved F or W. The D gene is left open where the match is weak. A row's size may be missing; if present it is once, few, many or a size class.

cdr3_aa	cdr3_nt	clone_size	d_call	j_call	v_call
CASSRGTGNTIYF	TGTGCCAGCAGCAGGGGGACGGGAAACACCATATATTTT	NA	TRBD1	TRBJ1-3	TRBV6-5
CASSVADRGNSPLHF	TGTGCCAGCAGCGTAGCCGACAGGGGGAATTCACCCCTCCACTTT	NA	TRBD1	TRBJ1-6	TRBV9
CASSFKVAANYEQYF	TGTGCCAGCAGCTTTAAGGTAGCGGCAAACTACGAGCAGTACTTC	many	NA	TRBJ2-7	TRBV7-2
CASSSKTSGGNEQFF	TGTGCCAGCAGCTCAAAGACTAGCGGGGGGAATGAGCAGTTCTTC	NA	TRBD2	TRBJ2-1	TRBV11-2
CASSYGTGRTGELFF	TGTGCCAGCAGTTATGGGACAGGGCGCACCGGGGAGCTGTTTTTT	NA	TRBD1	TRBJ2-2	TRBV6-5
CASSVLTSRRTGELFF	TGCGCCAGCAGTGTTTTGACTAGCAGACGCACCGGGGAGCTGTTTTTT	NA	TRBD2	TRBJ2-2	TRBV10-2
CASSPDRGPANYGYTF	TGTGCCAGCTCACCCGACAGGGGGCCCGCTAACTATGGCTACACCTTC	NA	TRBD1	TRBJ1-2	TRBV18
CASSQEPQGNYGYTF	TGCGCCAGCAGCCAAGAGCCGCAGGGAAACTATGGCTACACCTTC	NA	NA	TRBJ1-2	TRBV4-1
CASSQQLRDTQYF	TGTGCCAGCAGCCAACAGCTGAGGGATACGCAGTATTTT	NA	NA	TRBJ2-3	TRBV14
CASGNQGRNTEAFF	TGCGCCAGTGGCAATCAGGGGAGAAACACTGAAGCTTTCTTT	NA	NA	TRBJ1-1	TRBV5-1
CASSWSDSSNQPQHF	TGCGCCAGCAGCTGGAGTGACAGTAGCAATCAGCCCCAGCATTTT	NA	NA	TRBJ1-5	TRBV5-1
CASSIGRTVNQPQHF	TGTGCCAGTAGTATTGGGAGGACGGTAAATCAGCCCCAGCATTTT	few	NA	TRBJ1-5	TRBV19
CASSYRGQPQHF	TGTGCCAGCAGCTACAGGGGGCAGCCCCAGCATTTT	NA	TRBD1	TRBJ1-5	TRBV5-6
CASSVGWAFSYEQYF	TGTGCCAGCAGCGTAGGGTGGGCTTTCTCCTACGAGCAGTACTTC	once	NA	TRBJ2-7	TRBV9
CASGTSAQYF	TGTGCCAGTGGGACTAGCGCGCAGTATTTT	NA	TRBD2	TRBJ2-3	TRBV19